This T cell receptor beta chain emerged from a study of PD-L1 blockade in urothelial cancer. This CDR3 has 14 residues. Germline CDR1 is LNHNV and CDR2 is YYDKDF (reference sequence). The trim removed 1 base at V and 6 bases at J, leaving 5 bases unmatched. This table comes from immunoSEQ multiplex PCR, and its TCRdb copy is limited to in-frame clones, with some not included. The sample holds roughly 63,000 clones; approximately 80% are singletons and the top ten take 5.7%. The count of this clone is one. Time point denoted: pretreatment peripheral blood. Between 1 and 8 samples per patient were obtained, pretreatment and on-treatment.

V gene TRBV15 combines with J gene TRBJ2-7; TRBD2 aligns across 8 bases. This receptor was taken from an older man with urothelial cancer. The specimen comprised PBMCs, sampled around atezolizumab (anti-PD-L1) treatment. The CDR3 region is CATSRALSGVEQYF. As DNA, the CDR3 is TGTGCCACCAGCAGAGCCCTTAGCGGGGTCGAGCAGTACTTC.